This T cell receptor (beta chain) was obtained from a study of blood T cell repertoires in COVID-19. On the study more broadly: From the United States, Italy and Spain came samples of acute and convalescent COVID-19. Nucleic acid was either cDNA or gDNA, and it came from T cells, B-cell-depleted T cells, or PBMCs.

Per the original data handling: Estimates of nucleated cell counts were drawn from the amplification of reference gene primers. Some clones are missing from TCRdb's copy, which holds only in-frame ones; the method was immunoSEQ multiplex PCR. That table furnishes V, J and clone size, whereas the DNA furnished D and trimming. The sample holds around 190,000 clones; around 80% are singletons and the top ten take approximately 7.8%. Between the trimmed V and J ends, which lost 3 bases and 6 bases, there was a span of 12 bases. Germline V gives CDR1 SEHNR, CDR2 FQNEAQ (reference sequence). The CDR3 runs to 15 residues.

This chain joins TRBV7-9 and TRBJ1-6; D possibly corresponds to TRBD1 (6 bases). The TCR was taken from a woman aged 55-70 years with COVID-19, enrolled during active disease. Input material: peripheral blood. CDR3 DNA sequence: TGTGCCAGCAGCTTCCCAGGGGCAGGTAATTCACCCCTCCACTTT. It codes for CASSFPGAGNSPLHF.